This TCR beta chain emerged from a study of beta chain features in type 1 diabetes. Whole-study results and caveats: Among patients with Type 1 diabetes, TCRB CDR3s were moderately but significantly shorter in every one of the four CD4+ subsets.

Expressed TCRB transcripts got sequenced, as all isolated RNA was reverse transcribed. TCRdb's table, derived via immunoSEQ multiplex PCR, lists solely in-frame clones and lacks some. The repertoire holds about 340,000 clones, about 13% seen once, with nearly 0.015% in the top ten. The V end was cut by 1 base, the J end by 6 bases, with 4 bases between. This CDR3 is 12 amino acids long. Germline V lookup: CDR1 MNHEY, CDR2 SMNVEV (reference sequence). This clone was found a few times. What it binds is unknown. This clonotype originated in a woman younger than 35 with type 1 diabetes. Sequences were obtained from naive CD4+ T cells from blood. J is TRBJ2-1 and V is TRBV27; D ambiguous. CDR3 region: CASSLFGNEQFF. The CDR3 bases are TGTGCCAGCAGTTTATTCGGCAATGAGCAGTTCTTC.